A single T cell receptor (beta chain) is shown here with its context. The data stem from a study of blood T cell repertoires in COVID-19. Generated by immunoSEQ multiplex PCR, the TCRdb table keeps only in-frame clones and is missing some. The sample consists of about 270,000 clones, 88% of them appearing once. This CDR3 is built from 15 residues. After removal of 5 bases from V and 9 bases from J, the junction contained 9 bases not matched to a gene. CDR1 is LNHDA, CDR2 SQIVND, per germline (reference sequence). The specimen was PBMCs or T cells enriched from blood (not recorded which). The chain links TRBV19 to TRBJ2-1; 11 bases are shared with TRBD1. The clonotype originates from a woman aged 30 to 39 who had recovered from COVID-19. The CDR3 loop is CASSPGQGALSEQFF. The CDR3 nucleotides are TGTGCCAGTAGTCCAGGACAGGGGGCGCTCAGTGAGCAGTTCTTC.